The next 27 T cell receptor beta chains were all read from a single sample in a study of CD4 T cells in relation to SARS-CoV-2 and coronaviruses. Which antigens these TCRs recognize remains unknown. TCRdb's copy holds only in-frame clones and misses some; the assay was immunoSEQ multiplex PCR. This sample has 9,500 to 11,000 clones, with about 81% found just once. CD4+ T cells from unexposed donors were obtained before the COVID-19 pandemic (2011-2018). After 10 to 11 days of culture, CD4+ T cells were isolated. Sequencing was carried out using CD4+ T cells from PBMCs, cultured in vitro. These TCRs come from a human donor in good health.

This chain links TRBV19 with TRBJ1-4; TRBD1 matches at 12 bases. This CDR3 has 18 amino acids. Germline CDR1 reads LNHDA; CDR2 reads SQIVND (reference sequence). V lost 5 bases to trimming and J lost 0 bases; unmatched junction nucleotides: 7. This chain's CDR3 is CASSLTGTGGPTNEKLFF. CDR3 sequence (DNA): TGTGCCAGTAGTCTCACCGGGACAGGGGGCCCAACTAATGAAAAACTGTTTTTT.

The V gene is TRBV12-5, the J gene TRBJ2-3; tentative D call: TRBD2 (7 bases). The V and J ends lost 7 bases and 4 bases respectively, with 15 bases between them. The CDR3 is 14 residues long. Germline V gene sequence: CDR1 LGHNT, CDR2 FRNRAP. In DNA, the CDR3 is TGTGCTAGTGACAAAGGGGGGGGCCCAGATACGCAGTATTTT. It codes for CASDKGGGPDTQYF.

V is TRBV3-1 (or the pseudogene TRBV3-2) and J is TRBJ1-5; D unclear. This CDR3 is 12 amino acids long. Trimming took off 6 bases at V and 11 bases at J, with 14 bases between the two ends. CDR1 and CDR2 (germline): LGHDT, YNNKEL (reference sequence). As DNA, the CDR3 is TGTGCCAGCAGTTACAAGTCAGCAACCCAGCATTTT. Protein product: CASSYKSATQHF.

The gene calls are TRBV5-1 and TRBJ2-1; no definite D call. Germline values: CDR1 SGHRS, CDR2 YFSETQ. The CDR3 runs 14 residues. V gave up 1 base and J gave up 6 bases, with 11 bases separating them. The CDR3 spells CASSLSSSSNEQFF. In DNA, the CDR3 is TGCGCCAGCAGCTTGTCGTCGTCCAGCAATGAGCAGTTCTTC.

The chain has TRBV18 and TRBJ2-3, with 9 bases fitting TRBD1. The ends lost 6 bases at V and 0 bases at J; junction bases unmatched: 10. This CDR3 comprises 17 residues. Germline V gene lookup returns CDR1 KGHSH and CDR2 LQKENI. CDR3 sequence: CASSPAPTGGSTDTQYF. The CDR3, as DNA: TGTGCCAGCTCTCCGGCCCCTACAGGGGGCAGCACAGATACGCAGTATTTT.

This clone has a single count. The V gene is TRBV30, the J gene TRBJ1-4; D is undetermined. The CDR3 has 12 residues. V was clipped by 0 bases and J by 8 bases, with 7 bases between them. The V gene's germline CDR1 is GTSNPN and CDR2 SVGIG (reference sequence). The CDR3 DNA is TGTGCCTGGAGTGTACTAAGGGAAAAACTGTTTTTT. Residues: CAWSVLREKLFF.

The CDR3, as DNA: TGTGCCACCAGTGAAGCAGGAGAGACCCAGTACTTC. Residues: CATSEAGETQYF. V usage is TRBV24-1 and J usage is TRBJ2-5; D remains unclear. CDR1 is KGHDR and CDR2 is SFDVKD in the germline V gene. V was cut by 4 bases and J by 4 bases, with 6 bases left in between. This CDR3 region has 12 residues.

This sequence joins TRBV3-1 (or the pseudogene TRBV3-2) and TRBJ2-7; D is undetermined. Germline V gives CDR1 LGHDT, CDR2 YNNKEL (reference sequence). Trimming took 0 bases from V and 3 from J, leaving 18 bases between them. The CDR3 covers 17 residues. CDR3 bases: TGTGCCAGCAGCCAAGATTGGAAAAGCCGGGCAAACTACGAGCAGTACTTC. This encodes CASSQDWKSRANYEQYF.

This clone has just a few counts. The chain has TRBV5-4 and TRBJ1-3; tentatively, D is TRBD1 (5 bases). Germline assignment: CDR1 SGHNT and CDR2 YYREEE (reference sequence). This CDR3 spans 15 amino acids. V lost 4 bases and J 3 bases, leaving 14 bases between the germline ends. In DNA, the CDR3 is TGTGCCAGCAGCGGAGGGGAATTAGATGGAAACACCATATATTTT. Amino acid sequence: CASSGGELDGNTIYF.

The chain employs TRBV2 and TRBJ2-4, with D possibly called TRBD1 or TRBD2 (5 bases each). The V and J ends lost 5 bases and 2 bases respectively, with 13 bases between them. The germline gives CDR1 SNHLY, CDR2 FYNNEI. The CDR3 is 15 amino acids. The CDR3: CASSQEWGSKNIQYF. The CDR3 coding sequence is TGTGCCAGCAGTCAAGAGTGGGGGTCCAAAAACATTCAGTACTTC. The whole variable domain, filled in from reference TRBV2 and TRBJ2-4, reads EPEVTQTPSHQVTQMGQEVILRCVPISNHLYFYWYRQILGQKVEFLVSFYNNEISEKSEIFDDQFSVERPDGSNFTLKIRSTKLEDSAMYFCASSQEWGSKNIQYFGAGTRLSVL.

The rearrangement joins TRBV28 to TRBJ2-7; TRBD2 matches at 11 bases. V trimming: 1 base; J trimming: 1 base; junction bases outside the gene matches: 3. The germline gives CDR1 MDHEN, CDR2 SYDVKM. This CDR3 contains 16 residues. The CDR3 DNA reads TGTGCCAGCAGTTTATACGGGACTAGCGGTTCCTACGAGCAGTACTTC. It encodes CASSLYGTSGSYEQYF. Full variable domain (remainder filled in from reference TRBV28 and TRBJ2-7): DVKVTQSSRYLVKRTGEKVFLECVQDMDHENMFWYRQDPGLGLRLIYFSYDVKMKEKGDIPEGYSVSREKKERFSLILESASTNQTSMYLCASSLYGTSGSYEQYFGPGTRLTVT.

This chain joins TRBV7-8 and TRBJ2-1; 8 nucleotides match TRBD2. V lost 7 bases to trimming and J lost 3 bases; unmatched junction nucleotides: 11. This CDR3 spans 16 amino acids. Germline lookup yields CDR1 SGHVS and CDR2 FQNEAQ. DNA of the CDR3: TGTGCCAGCACCTCTTCCCTGGCGGGGGGCTACAATGAGCAGTTCTTC. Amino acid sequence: CASTSSLAGGYNEQFF.

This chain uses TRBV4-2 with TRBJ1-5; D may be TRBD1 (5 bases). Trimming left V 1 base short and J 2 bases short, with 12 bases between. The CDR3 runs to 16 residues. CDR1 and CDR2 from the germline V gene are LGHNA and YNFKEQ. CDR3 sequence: CASSQGGGRGNQPQHF. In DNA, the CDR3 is TGTGCCAGCAGCCAAGGGGGCGGAAGGGGCAATCAGCCCCAGCATTTT.

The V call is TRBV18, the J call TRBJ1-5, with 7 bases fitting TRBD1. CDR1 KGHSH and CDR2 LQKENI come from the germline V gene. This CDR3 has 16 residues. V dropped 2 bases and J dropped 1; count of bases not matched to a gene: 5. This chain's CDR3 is CASSPGKGASNQPQHF. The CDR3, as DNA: TGTGCCAGCTCACCAGGGAAGGGGGCAAGCAATCAGCCCCAGCATTTT.

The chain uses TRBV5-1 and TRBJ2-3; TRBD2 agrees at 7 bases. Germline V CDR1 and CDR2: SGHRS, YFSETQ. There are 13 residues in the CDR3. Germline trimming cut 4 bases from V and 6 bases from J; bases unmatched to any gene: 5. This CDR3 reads CASSRDGGDTQYF. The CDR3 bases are TGCGCCAGCAGCCGGGACGGGGGGGATACGCAGTATTTT. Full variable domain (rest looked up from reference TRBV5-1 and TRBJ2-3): KAGVTQTPRYLIKTRGQQVTLSCSPISGHRSVSWYQQTPGQGLQFLFEYFSETQRNKGNFPGRFSGRQFSNSRSEMNVSTLELGDSALYLCASSRDGGDTQYFGPGTRLTVL.

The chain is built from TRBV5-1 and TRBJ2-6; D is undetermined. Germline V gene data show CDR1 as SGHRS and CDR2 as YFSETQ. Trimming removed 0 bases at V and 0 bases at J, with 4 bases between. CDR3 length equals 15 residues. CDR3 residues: CASSLGVSGANVLTF. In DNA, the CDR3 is TGCGCCAGCAGCTTGGGGGTCTCTGGGGCCAACGTCCTGACTTTC.

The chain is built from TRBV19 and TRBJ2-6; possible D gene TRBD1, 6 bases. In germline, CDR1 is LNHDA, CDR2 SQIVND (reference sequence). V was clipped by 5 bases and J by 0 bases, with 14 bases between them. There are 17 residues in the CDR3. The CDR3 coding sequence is TGTGCCAGTAGTCTCCGGGACAAAAGCTCTGGGGCCAACGTCCTGACTTTC. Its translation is CASSLRDKSSGANVLTF.

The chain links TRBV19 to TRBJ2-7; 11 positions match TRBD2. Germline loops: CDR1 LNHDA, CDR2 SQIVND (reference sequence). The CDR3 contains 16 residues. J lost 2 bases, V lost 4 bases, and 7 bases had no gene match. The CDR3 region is CASSTGGTSGTYEQYF. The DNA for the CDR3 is TGTGCCAGTAGTACAGGCGGGACTAGCGGCACCTACGAGCAGTACTTC.

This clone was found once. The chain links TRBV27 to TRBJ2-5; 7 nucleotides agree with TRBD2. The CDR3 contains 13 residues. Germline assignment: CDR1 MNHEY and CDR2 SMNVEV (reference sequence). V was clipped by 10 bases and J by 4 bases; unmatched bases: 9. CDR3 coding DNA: TGTGCCACCGCTAATAGGGAGGGAGAGACCCAGTACTTC. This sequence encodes CATANREGETQYF.

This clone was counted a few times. The CDR3 here is CASSPNGQGVGGYTF. In nucleotides, the CDR3 is TGTGCCAGCAGCCCGAACGGACAGGGGGTAGGTGGCTACACCTTC. The V gene is TRBV7-2, the J gene TRBJ1-2; 10 bases map to TRBD1. CDR3 length: 15 residues. CDR1 is SGHTA, CDR2 FQGNSA, per germline. The trim removed 5 bases at V and 7 bases at J, leaving 10 bases unmatched.

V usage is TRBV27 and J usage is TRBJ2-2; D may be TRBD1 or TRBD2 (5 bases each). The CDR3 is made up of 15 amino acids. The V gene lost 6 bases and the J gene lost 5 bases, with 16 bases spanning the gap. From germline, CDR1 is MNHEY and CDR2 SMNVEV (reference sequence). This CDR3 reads CASSTWGSGTGELFF. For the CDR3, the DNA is TGTGCCAGCAGCACTTGGGGGAGTGGGACCGGGGAGCTGTTTTTT.

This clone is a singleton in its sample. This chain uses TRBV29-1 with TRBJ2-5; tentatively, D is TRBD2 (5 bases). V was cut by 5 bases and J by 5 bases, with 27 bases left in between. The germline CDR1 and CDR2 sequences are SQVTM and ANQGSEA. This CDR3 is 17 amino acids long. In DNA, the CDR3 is TGCAGCGTTAATTTCTTTTTTGGGAGCCTCAAACGGGAGACCCAGTACTTC. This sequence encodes CSVNFFFGSLKRETQYF.

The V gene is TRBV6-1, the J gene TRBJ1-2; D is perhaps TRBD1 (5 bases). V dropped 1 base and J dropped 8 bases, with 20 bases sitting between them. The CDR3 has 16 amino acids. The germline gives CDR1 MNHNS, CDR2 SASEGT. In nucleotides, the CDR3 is TGTGCCAGCAGTGAAGGGTGGCAGGGTCTCTCGGAGGGCTACACCTTC. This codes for CASSEGWQGLSEGYTF.

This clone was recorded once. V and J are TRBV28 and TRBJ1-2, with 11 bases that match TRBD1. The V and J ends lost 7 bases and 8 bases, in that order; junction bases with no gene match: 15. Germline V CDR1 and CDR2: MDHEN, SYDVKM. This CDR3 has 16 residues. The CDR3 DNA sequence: TGTGCCAGCACCCTATCTTCCGGGACAGGGGGGCCCGGCTACACCTTC. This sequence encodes CASTLSSGTGGPGYTF.

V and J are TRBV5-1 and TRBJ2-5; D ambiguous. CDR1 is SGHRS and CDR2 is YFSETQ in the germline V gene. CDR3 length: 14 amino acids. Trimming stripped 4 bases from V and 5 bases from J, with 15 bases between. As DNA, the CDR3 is TGCGCCAGCAGCCCGGCCCAGGTTGGGGAGACCCAGTACTTC. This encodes CASSPAQVGETQYF.

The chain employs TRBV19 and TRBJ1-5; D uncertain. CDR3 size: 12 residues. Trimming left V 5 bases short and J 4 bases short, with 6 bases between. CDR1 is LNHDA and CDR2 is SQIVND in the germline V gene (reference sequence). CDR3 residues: CASSFRNQPQHF. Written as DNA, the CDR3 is TGTGCCAGTAGTTTTCGAAATCAGCCCCAGCATTTT.

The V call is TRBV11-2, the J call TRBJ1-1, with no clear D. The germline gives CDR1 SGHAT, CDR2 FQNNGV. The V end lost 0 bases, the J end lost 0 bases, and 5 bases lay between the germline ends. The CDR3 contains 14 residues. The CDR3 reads CASSLERMNTEAFF. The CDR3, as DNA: TGTGCCAGCAGCTTAGAACGGATGAACACTGAAGCTTTCTTT.